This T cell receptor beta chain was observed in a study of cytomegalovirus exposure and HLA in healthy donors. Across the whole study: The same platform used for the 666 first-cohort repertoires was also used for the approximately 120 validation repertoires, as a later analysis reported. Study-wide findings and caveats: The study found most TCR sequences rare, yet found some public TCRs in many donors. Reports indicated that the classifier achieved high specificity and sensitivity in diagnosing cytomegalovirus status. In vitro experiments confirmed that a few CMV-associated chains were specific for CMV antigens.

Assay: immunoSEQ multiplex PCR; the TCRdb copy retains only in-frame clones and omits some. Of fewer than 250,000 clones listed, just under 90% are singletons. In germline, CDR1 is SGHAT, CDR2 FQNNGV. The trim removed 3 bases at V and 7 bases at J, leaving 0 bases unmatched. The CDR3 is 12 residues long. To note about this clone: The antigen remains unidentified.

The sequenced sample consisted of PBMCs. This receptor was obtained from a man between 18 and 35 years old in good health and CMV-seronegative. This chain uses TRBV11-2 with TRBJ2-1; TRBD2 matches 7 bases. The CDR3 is CASSLRENEQFF. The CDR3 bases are TGTGCCAGCAGCTTGCGGGAGAATGAGCAGTTCTTC.